The clone carrying this T cell receptor (beta chain) was detected a few times. The sample comes from a study of CD8+ T cells in alopecia areata. About the study: A regimen of oral tofacitinib, 5 to 10 mg twice daily, was given to treated patients.

Reverse transcription of extracted RNA yielded cDNA, which provided the sequencing template. Using immunoSEQ multiplex PCR, the repertoire was profiled, and TCRdb retains in-frame clones only, with some absent. The sample contains about 97,000 clones, 41% of which appear only once. The germline V and J ends were trimmed by 2 bases and 1 base, with 5 bases remaining between them. The CDR3 is 12 amino acids. The germline V gene encodes CDR1 GTSNPN and CDR2 SVGIG (reference sequence). The clonotype comes from a human donor with alopecia areata. Material for sequencing was CD4+ T cells sorted from blood. The chain couples TRBV30 to TRBJ2-5, with no clear D. The CDR3 here is CAWSPFQETQYF. The CDR3 DNA follows: TGTGCCTGGAGTCCTTTCCAAGAGACCCAGTACTTC.